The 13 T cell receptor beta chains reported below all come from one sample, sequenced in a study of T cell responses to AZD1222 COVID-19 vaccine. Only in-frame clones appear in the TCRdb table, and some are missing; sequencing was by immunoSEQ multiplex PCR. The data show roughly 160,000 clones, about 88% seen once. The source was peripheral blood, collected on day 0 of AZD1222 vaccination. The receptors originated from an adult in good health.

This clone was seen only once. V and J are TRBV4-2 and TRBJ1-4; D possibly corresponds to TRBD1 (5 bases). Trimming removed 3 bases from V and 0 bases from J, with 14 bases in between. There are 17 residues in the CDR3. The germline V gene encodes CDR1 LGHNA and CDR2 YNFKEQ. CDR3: CASSQEPGLTTNEKLFF. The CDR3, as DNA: TGTGCCAGCAGCCAGGAGCCGGGGCTCACAACTAATGAAAAACTGTTTTTT.

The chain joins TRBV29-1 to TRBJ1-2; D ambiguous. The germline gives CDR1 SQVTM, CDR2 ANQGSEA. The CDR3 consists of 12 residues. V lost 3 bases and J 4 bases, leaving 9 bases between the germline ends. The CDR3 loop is CSVDWSGYGYTF. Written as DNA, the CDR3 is TGCAGCGTTGATTGGTCCGGCTATGGCTACACCTTC.

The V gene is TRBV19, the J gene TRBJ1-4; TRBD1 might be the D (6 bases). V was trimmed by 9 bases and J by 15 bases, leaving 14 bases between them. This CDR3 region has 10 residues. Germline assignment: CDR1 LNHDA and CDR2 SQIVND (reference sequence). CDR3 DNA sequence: TGTGCCAGCGGCACCGGGACAATGTTTTTT. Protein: CASGTGTMFF.

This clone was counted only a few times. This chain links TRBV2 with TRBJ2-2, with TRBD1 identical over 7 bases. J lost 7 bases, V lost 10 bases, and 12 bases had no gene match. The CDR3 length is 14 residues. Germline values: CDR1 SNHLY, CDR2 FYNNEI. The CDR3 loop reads CATERTGVDGELFF. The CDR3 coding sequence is TGTGCCACCGAAAGAACAGGGGTCGACGGGGAGCTGTTTTTT. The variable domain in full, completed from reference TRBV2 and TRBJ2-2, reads EPEVTQTPSHQVTQMGQEVILRCVPISNHLYFYWYRQILGQKVEFLVSFYNNEISEKSEIFDDQFSVERPDGSNFTLKIRSTKLEDSAMYFCATERTGVDGELFFGEGSRLTVL.

This CDR3 is CASSSGQVLEKLFF. The CDR3, as DNA: TGTGCCAGCAGCAGCGGACAGGTTTTGGAAAAACTGTTTTTT. The chain employs TRBV5-5 and TRBJ1-4; 7 bases line up with TRBD1. The CDR3 loop spans 14 amino acids. Looked up from germline, CDR1 is SGHKS and CDR2 is YYEKEE (reference sequence). V dropped 4 bases and J dropped 8; count of bases not matched to a gene: 8. Full variable domain (rest looked up from reference TRBV5-5 and TRBJ1-4): DAGVTQSPTHLIKTRGQQVTLRCSPISGHKSVSWYQQVLGQGPQFIFQYYEKEERGRGNFPDRFSARQFPNYSSELNVNALLLGDSALYLCASSSGQVLEKLFFGSGTQLSVL.

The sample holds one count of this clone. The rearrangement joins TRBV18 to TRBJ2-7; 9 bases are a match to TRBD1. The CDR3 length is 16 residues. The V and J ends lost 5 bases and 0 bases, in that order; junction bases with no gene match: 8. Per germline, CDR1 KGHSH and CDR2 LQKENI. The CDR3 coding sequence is TGTGCCAGCTCAGGGGGGACAGGGACAGTCTCCTACGAGCAGTACTTC. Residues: CASSGGTGTVSYEQYF.

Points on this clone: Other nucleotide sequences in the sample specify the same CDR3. The CDR3 reads CASSIGGQPQHF. The DNA of the CDR3 is TGTGCCAGTAGTATAGGCGGGCAGCCCCAGCATTTT. The chain is built from TRBV19 and TRBJ1-5; D is undetermined. Germline assignment: CDR1 LNHDA and CDR2 SQIVND (reference sequence). Deletions cut 1 base from V and 7 bases from J, with 5 bases between. CDR3 size: 12 residues.

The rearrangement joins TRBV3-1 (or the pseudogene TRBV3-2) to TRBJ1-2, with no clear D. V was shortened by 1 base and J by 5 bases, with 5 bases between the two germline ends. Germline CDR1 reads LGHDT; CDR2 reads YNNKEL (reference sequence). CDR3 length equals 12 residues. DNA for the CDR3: TGTGCCAGCAGCCAAGTGTCTTATGGCTACACCTTC. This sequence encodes CASSQVSYGYTF.

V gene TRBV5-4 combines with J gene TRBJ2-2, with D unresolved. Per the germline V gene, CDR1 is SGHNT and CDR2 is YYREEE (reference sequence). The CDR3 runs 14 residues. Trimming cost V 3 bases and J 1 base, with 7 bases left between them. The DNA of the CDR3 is TGTGCCAGCAGCTGGCTAGAGAACACCGGGGAGCTGTTTTTT. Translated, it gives CASSWLENTGELFF.

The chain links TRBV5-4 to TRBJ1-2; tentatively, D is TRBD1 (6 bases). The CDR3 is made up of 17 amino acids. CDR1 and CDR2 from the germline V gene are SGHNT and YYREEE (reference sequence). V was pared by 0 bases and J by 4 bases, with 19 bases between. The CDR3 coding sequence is TGTGCCAGCAGCTTGGGGCCGCGGGGGGGCGCAGGCTATGGCTACACCTTC. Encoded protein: CASSLGPRGGAGYGYTF.

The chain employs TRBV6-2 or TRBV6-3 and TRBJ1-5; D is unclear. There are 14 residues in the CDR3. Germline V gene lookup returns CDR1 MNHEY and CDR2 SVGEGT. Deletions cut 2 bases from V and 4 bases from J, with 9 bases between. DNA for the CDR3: TGTGCCAGCAGTTACGCCAACCCTAATCAGCCCCAGCATTTT. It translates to CASSYANPNQPQHF.

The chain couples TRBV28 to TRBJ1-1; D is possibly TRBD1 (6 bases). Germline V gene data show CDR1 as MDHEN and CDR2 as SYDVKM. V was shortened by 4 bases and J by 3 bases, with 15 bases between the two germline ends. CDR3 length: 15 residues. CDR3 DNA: TGTGCCAGCAGTTCTGAACAGGGAGGGTACACTGAAGCTTTCTTT. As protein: CASSSEQGGYTEAFF.

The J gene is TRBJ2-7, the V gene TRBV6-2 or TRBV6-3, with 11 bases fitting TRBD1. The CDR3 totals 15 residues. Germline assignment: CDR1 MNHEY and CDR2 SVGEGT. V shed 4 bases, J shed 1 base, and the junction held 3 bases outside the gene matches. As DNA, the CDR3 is TGTGCCAGCAGTTCCCGGGACAGGGGGTCCTACGAGCAGTACTTC. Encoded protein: CASSSRDRGSYEQYF.